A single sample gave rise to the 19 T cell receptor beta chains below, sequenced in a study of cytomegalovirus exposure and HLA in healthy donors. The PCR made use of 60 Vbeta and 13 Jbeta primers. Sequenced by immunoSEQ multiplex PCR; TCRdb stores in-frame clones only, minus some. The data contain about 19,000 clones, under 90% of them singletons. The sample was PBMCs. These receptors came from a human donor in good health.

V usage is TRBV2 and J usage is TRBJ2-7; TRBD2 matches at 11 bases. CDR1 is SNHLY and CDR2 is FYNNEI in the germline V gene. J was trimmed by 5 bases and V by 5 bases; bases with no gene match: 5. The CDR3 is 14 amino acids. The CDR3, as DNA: TGTGCCAGCAGTTTAGCGGGGGGGGCCCACGAGCAGTACTTC. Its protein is CASSLAGGAHEQYF.

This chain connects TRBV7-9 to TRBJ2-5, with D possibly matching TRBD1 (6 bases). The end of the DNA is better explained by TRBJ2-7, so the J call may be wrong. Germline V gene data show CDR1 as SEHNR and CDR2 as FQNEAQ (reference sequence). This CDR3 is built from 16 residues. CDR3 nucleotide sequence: TGTGCCAGCAGCTTAGGTCTCCAGGGGTGGTCCCACGAGCAGTACTTC. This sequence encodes CASSLGLQGWSHEQYF.

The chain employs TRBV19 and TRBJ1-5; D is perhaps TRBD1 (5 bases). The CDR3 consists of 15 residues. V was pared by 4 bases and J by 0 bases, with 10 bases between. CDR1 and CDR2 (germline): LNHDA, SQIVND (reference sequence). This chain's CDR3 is CASSRQINSNQPQHF. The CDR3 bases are TGTGCCAGTAGTAGACAGATCAATAGCAATCAGCCCCAGCATTTT.

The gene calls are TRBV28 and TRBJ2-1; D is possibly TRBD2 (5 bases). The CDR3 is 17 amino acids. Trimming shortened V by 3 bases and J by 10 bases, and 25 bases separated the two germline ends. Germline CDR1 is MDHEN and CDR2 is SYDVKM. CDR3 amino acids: CASSFRSRRTRSYEQFF. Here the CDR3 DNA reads TGTGCCAGCAGTTTTCGTAGCAGGCGGACTCGATCCTACGAGCAGTTCTTC.

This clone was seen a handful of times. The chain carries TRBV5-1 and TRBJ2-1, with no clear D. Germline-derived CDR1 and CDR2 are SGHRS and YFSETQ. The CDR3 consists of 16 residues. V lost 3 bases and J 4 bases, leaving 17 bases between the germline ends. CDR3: CASSSGRGIQYNEQFF. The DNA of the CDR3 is TGCGCCAGCAGCTCCGGCCGCGGAATTCAATACAATGAGCAGTTCTTC.

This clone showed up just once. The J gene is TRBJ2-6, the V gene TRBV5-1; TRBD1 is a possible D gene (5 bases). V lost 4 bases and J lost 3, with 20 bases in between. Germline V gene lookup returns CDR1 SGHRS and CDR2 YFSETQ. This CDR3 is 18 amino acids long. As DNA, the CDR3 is TGCGCCAGCAGCGCCAGACCCAGGCCCCAGGGTGGGGCCAACGTCCTGACTTTC. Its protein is CASSARPRPQGGANVLTF.

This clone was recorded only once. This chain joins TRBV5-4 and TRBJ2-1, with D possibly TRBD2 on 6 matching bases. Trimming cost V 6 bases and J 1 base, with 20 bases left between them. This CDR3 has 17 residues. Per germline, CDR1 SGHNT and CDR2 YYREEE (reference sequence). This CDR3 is CASTPPRRARSYNEQFF. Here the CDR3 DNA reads TGTGCCAGCACCCCCCCACGGAGGGCCAGGTCCTACAATGAGCAGTTCTTC. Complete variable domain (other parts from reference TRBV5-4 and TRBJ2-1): ETGVTQSPTHLIKTRGQQVTLRCSSQSGHNTVSWYQQALGQGPQFIFQYYREEENGRGNFPPRFSGLQFPNYSSELNVNALELDDSALYLCASTPPRRARSYNEQFFGPGTRLTVL.

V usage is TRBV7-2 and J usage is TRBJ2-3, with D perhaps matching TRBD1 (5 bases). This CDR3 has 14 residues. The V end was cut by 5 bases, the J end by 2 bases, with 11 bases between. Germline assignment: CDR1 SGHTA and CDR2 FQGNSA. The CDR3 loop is CASSLRQTTDTQYF. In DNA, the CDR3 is TGTGCCAGCAGCCTCCGACAGACCACAGATACGCAGTATTTT.

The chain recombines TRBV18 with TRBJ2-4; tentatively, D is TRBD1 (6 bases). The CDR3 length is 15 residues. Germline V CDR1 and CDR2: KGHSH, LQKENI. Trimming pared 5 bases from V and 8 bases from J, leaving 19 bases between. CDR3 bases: TGTGCCAGCTCAAACCGGGACACTGGTAAGGACATTCAGTACTTC. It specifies CASSNRDTGKDIQYF.

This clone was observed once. CDR3 in amino acids: CASSRGEGHREKLFF. CDR3 coding DNA: TGTGCCAGCAGCCGAGGCGAAGGTCACAGGGAAAAACTGTTTTTT. The chain employs TRBV7-9 and TRBJ1-4; weak D call: TRBD1 (5 bases). Deletions cut 5 bases from V and 8 bases from J, with 18 bases between. This CDR3 has 15 residues. Germline CDR1 SEHNR, CDR2 FQNEAQ (reference sequence).

The CDR3 protein is CASRGVSNQPQHF. CDR3 nucleotides: TGTGCCAGCAGAGGGGTTAGCAATCAGCCCCAGCATTTT. V and J are TRBV2 and TRBJ1-5; D is perhaps TRBD1 (5 bases). The CDR3 contains 13 residues. Trimming removed 6 bases at V and 0 bases at J, with 6 bases between. Germline lookup yields CDR1 SNHLY and CDR2 FYNNEI.

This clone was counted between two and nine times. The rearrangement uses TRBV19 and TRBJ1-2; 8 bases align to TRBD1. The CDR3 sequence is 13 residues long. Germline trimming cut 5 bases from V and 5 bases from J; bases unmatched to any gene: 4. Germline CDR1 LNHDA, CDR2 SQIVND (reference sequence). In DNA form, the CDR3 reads TGTGCCAGTAGTGCGGGACAGGCTTATGGCTACACCTTC. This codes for CASSAGQAYGYTF.

The CDR3 bases are TGTGCCAGCAGCGGTAGTGTGGGGGGGCCAACCGGGGAGCTGTTTTTT. The encoded protein is CASSGSVGGPTGELFF. The V call is TRBV9, the J call TRBJ2-2; perhaps TRBD2 as D (7 bases). The CDR3 contains 16 residues. Germline V gives CDR1 SGDLS, CDR2 YYNGEE. Deletions cut 3 bases from V and 5 bases from J, with 17 bases between.

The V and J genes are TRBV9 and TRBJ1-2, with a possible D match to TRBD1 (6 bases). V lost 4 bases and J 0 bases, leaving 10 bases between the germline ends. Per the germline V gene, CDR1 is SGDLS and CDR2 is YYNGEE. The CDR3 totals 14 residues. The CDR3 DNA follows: TGTGCCAGCAGCACCGGACAGACTAACTATGGCTACACCTTC. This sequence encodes CASSTGQTNYGYTF.

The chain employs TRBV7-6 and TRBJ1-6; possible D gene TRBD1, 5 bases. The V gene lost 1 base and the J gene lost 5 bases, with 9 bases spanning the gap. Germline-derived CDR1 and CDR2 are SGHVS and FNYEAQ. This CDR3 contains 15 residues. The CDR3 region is CASSLVPGNNSPLHF. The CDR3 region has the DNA TGTGCCAGCAGCTTAGTGCCAGGGAATAATTCACCCCTCCACTTT.

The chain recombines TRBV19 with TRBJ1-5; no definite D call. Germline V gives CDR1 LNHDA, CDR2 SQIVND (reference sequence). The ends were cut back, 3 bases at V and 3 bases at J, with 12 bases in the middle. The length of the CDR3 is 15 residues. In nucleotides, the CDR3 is TGTGCCAGTAGTATTAGTGGGCACCCCAATCAGCCCCAGCATTTT. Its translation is CASSISGHPNQPQHF.

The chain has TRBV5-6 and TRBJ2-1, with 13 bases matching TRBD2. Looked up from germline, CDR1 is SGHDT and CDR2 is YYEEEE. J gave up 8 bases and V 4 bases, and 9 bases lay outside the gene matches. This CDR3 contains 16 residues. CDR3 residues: CASSGGGLAGIYEQFF. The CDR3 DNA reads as TGTGCCAGCAGCGGGGGGGGACTAGCGGGAATCTATGAGCAGTTCTTC.

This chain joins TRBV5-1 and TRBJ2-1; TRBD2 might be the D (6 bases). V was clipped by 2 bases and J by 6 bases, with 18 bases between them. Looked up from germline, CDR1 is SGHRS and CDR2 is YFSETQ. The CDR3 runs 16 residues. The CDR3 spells CASSLHAGTPSNEQFF. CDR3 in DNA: TGCGCCAGCAGCTTACATGCCGGGACTCCTTCCAATGAGCAGTTCTTC.

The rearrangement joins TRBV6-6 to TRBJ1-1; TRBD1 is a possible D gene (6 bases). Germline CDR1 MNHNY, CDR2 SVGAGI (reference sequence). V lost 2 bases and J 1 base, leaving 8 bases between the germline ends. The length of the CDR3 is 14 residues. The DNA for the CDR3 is TGTGCCAGCAGTTACCCGGGACAGAACACTGAAGCTTTCTTT. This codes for CASSYPGQNTEAFF.